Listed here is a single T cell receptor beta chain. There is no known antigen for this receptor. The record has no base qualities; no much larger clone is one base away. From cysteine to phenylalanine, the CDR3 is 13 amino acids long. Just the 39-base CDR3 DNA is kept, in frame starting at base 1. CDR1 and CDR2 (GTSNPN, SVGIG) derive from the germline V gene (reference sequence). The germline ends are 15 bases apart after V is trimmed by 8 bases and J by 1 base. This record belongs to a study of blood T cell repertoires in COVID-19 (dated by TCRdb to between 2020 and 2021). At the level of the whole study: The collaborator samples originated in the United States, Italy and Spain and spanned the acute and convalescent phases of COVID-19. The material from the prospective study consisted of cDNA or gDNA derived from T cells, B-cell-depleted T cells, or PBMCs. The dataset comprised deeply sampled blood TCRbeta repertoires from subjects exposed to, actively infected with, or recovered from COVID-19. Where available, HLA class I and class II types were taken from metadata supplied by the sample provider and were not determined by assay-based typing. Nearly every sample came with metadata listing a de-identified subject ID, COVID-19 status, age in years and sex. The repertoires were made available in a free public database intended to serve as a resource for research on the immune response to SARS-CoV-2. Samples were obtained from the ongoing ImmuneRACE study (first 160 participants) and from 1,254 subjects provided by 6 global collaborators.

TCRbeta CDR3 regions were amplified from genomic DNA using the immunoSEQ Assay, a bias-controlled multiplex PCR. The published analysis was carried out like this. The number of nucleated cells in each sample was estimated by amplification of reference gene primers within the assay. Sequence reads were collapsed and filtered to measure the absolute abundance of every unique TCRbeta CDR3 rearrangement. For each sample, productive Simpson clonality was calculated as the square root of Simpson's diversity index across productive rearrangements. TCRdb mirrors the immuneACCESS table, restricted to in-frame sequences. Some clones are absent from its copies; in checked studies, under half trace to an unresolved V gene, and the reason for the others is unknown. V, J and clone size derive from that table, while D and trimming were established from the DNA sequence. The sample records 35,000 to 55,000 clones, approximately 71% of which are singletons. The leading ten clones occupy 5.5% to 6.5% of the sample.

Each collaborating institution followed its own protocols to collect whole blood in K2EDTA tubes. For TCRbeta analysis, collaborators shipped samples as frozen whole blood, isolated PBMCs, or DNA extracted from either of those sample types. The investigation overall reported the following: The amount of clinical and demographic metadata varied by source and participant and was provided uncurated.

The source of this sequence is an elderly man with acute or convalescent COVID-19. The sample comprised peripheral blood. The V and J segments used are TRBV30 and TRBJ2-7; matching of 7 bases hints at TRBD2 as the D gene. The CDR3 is CALEGEGSYEQYF. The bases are TGTGCCCTCGAGGGGGAGGGGTCCTACGAGCAGTACTTC.